Below are 18 T cell receptor beta chains sequenced from a single sample in a study of blood T cell repertoires in COVID-19. Data came from immunoSEQ multiplex PCR; TCRdb stores just in-frame clones and leaves some out. The sample comprises around 430,000 clones, about 86% of which are singletons, and about 9.4% rests with the top ten. Sequenced: PBMCs or T cells enriched from blood (not recorded which). Every receptor here comes from a woman between 50 and 59 years old who had recovered from COVID-19.

This chain links TRBV7-3 with TRBJ1-2, with 9 nucleotides matching TRBD1. Trimming cost V 5 bases and J 7 bases; bases outside gene matches: 8. The CDR3 totals 14 residues. Germline values: CDR1 SGHTA, CDR2 FQGTGA. As DNA, the CDR3 is TGTGCCAGCAGCGGACAACAGGGGGCAGTTGGCTACACCTTC. Translation gives CASSGQQGAVGYTF.

This clone was seen a single time. The chain links TRBV18 to TRBJ2-3; 8 positions match TRBD1. The CDR3 consists of 15 residues. Trimming cost V 1 base and J 4 bases; bases outside gene matches: 4. Germline values: CDR1 KGHSH, CDR2 LQKENI. The CDR3 bases are TGTGCCAGCTCACCACGACAGGGGATCCCAGATACGCAGTATTTT. Protein product: CASSPRQGIPDTQYF.

The V call is TRBV7-2, the J call TRBJ2-7; TRBD2 matches 7 bases. This CDR3 is 15 amino acids long. Germline CDR1 SGHTA, CDR2 FQGNSA. The V gene end was trimmed by 6 bases and the J gene end by 4 bases; junction bases not matched to a gene: 12. CDR3 in DNA: TGTGCCAGCAGTTCCCAGCGGGGTGAAACTTACGAGCAGTACTTC. This sequence encodes CASSSQRGETYEQYF.

This clone was picked up a small number of times. The rearrangement uses TRBV30 and TRBJ1-2, with 9 bases lining up with TRBD1. The junction had 12 bases not matched to a gene; V was cut back by 4 bases and J by 0 bases. The CDR3 runs to 17 residues. Germline loops: CDR1 GTSNPN, CDR2 SVGIG (reference sequence). The CDR3 reads CAWTPGQGIIANYGYTF. CDR3 bases: TGTGCCTGGACCCCCGGACAGGGGATAATAGCTAACTATGGCTACACCTTC.

The rearrangement links TRBV25-1 to TRBJ1-5; D is uncertain. The germline CDR1 and CDR2 sequences are MGHDK and SYGVNS. CDR3 size: 13 residues. V lost 4 bases, J lost 7 bases, and 11 bases lay in between. The CDR3, as DNA: TGTGCCAGCAGTGGGAACAGTGGCCAGCCCCAGCATTTT. This encodes CASSGNSGQPQHF.

V usage is TRBV29-1 and J usage is TRBJ2-5, with 9 bases aligning to TRBD2. The CDR3 covers 17 residues. V lost 3 bases to trimming and J lost 6 bases; unmatched junction nucleotides: 17. Germline CDR1 SQVTM, CDR2 ANQGSEA. In DNA, the CDR3 is TGCAGCGTTGACAGGGGTAGCGGGGGCCCCATGGGAAAGACCCAGTACTTC. Translating it yields CSVDRGSGGPMGKTQYF.

The chain joins TRBV4-3 to TRBJ1-1, with D possibly TRBD1 on 5 matching bases. The CDR3 runs to 15 residues. Germline assignment: CDR1 LGHNA and CDR2 YSLEER. The V end was cut by 3 bases, the J end by 7 bases, with 18 bases between. This CDR3 reads CASSHLGGGFGEAFF. The DNA for the CDR3 is TGCGCCAGCAGCCACCTGGGTGGGGGGTTTGGTGAAGCTTTCTTT.

This chain uses TRBV7-9 with TRBJ2-1; tentatively, D is TRBD2 (5 bases). Trimming stripped 0 bases from V and 8 bases from J, with 8 bases between. Germline V gene data show CDR1 as SEHNR and CDR2 as FQNEAQ (reference sequence). This CDR3 has 13 residues. CDR3 residues: CASSLAGADEQFF. The CDR3 nucleotides read TGTGCCAGCAGCTTAGCGGGAGCCGATGAGCAGTTCTTC. Looking up the rest from reference TRBV7-9 and TRBJ2-1 gives the full variable domain: DTGVSQNPRHKITKRGQNVTFRCDPISEHNRLYWYRQTLGQGPEFLTYFQNEAQLEKSRLLSDRFSAERPKGSFSTLEIQRTEQGDSAMYLCASSLAGADEQFFGPGTRLTVL.

This clone was counted once. The CDR3 sequence: CASSSEAPGAKNIQYF. DNA for the CDR3: TGCGCCAGCAGCTCCGAAGCCCCGGGAGCCAAAAACATTCAGTACTTC. This chain uses TRBV5-1 with TRBJ2-4; D is ambiguous. Germline V gene sequence: CDR1 SGHRS, CDR2 YFSETQ. V was trimmed by 3 bases and J by 0 bases, leaving 13 bases between them. The length of the CDR3 is 16 residues.

V usage is TRBV10-3 and J usage is TRBJ1-4; perhaps TRBD1 as D (6 bases). V lost 8 bases and J lost 8, with 21 bases in between. The CDR3 is made up of 15 amino acids. The germline V gene encodes CDR1 ENHRY and CDR2 SYGVKD. The DNA for the CDR3 is TGTGCCATCGGTAGATCGGGGGGGGCTGAAGAAAAACTGTTTTTT. Translating it yields CAIGRSGGAEEKLFF.

This clone was picked up one time. The V gene is TRBV5-4, the J gene TRBJ1-1; 9 positions match TRBD1. CDR1 is SGHNT and CDR2 is YYREEE in the germline V gene (reference sequence). Unmatched junction bases numbered 10, after V lost 4 bases and J lost 0 bases. This CDR3 spans 17 amino acids. CDR3 nucleotides: TGTGCCAGCAGCCGGGACAGGGAAAACCCCATGAACACTGAAGCTTTCTTT. Translation: CASSRDRENPMNTEAFF.

This clone was counted a single time. V and J are TRBV3-1 (or the pseudogene TRBV3-2) and TRBJ1-2, with TRBD1 matching over 8 bases. This CDR3 is 13 amino acids long. Germline assignment: CDR1 LGHDT and CDR2 YNNKEL (reference sequence). Unmatched junction bases numbered 7, after V lost 5 bases and J lost 8 bases. CDR3 residues: CASSWGRDRGYTF. As DNA, the CDR3 is TGTGCCAGCAGCTGGGGCCGGGACAGGGGCTACACCTTC.

The gene calls are TRBV20-1 and TRBJ2-3; D not certain. V was pared by 2 bases and J by 2 bases, with 2 bases between. The CDR3 runs 11 residues. Germline assignment: CDR1 DFQATT and CDR2 SNEGSKA (reference sequence). The CDR3 is CSARYTDTQYF. The CDR3 region has the DNA TGCAGTGCTAGATACACAGATACGCAGTATTTT.

The rearrangement uses TRBV30 and TRBJ1-1; no clear D. This CDR3 spans 14 amino acids. V dropped 8 bases and J dropped 10 bases, with 26 bases sitting between them. Germline CDR1 and CDR2: GTSNPN and SVGIG (reference sequence). CDR3 sequence: CAGGGGYGWSGAFF. CDR3 bases: TGTGCCGGAGGAGGAGGCTACGGATGGTCGGGAGCTTTCTTT.

There are a few counts of this clone. The chain carries TRBV7-2 and TRBJ1-1; D gene ambiguous. The CDR3 length is 14 residues. The V gene lost 5 bases and the J gene lost 5 bases, with 15 bases spanning the gap. Germline loops: CDR1 SGHTA, CDR2 FQGNSA. CDR3 DNA: TGTGCCAGCAGCATGGGTCTGGTCGGGACTGAAGCTTTCTTT. Protein: CASSMGLVGTEAFF. The full variable domain, in which reference TRBV7-2 and TRBJ1-1 provide the parts outside the CDR3, is GAGVSQSPSNKVTEKGKDVELRCDPISGHTALYWYRQSLGQGLEFLIYFQGNSAPDKSGLPSDRFSAERTGGSVSTLTIQRTQQEDSAVYLCASSMGLVGTEAFFGQGTRLTVV.

The V gene is TRBV7-9, the J gene TRBJ1-4; TRBD1 matches at 7 bases. The V gene end was trimmed by 6 bases and the J gene end by 8 bases; junction bases not matched to a gene: 9. Germline CDR1 is SEHNR and CDR2 is FQNEAQ (reference sequence). The CDR3 spans 14 residues. CDR3 in amino acids: CASSTRDREEKLFF. The CDR3 nucleotides read TGTGCCAGCAGTACCCGGGACAGAGAAGAAAAACTGTTTTTT.

This chain uses TRBV28 with TRBJ1-2; D unresolved. CDR1 is MDHEN and CDR2 is SYDVKM in the germline V gene. V was cut by 6 bases and J by 0 bases, with 14 bases left in between. This CDR3 has 15 residues. CDR3 residues: CASSPSGITNYGYTF. The CDR3 nucleotides are TGTGCCAGCAGCCCATCCGGGATAACTAACTATGGCTACACCTTC.

The chain uses TRBV28 and TRBJ1-2, with 10 bases fitting TRBD1. After removal of 6 bases from V and 2 bases from J, the junction contained 6 bases not matched to a gene. Germline-derived CDR1 and CDR2 are MDHEN and SYDVKM. This CDR3 contains 15 residues. CDR3 in amino acids: CASSQGQGRNYGYTF. The CDR3 nucleotides are TGTGCCAGCAGCCAGGGACAGGGGAGGAACTATGGCTACACCTTC.